Listed below are T cell receptor beta chains from one sample, sequenced in a study of shared clonotypes between healthy human individuals. Data came from immunoSEQ multiplex PCR; TCRdb stores just in-frame clones and leaves some out. The data contain 1,500,000 or so clones, approximately 98.5% of them singletons. Sequencing used naive CD4+ T cells sorted from blood. The receptors here all came from a man aged 25 to 40 in good health. Both conserved end residues are part of each CDR3. Size is stated for part of the rows, as once, few or many counts, or as a class when the clone is expanded.

.,TRBV6-5,TRBJ2-7,CASSYGGIEQYF
once,TRBV5-4,TRBJ1-2,CASSLTANYGYTF
once,TRBV7-9,TRBJ1-2,CASSLAVGDPNYGYTF
.,TRBV29-1,TRBJ1-2,CSAQGAEGYTF
.,TRBV5-6,TRBJ2-7,CASRVRGTGMYEQYF
.,TRBV27,TRBJ1-2,CASSLSNQGSYGYTF
once,TRBV19,TRBJ1-5,CASTPVWSSNQPQHF
.,TRBV28,TRBJ2-7,CASRGVYEQYF
.,TRBV18,TRBJ2-7,CASSRTRPGTGGAGISYEQYF
.,TRBV28,TRBJ2-7,CASITPSRGEQYF
.,TRBV2,TRBJ1-4,CASSWTPSRANPNEKLFF
.,TRBV6-4,TRBJ2-5,CASSDPGQDQETQYF
once,TRBV5-5,TRBJ2-1,CASTRQGANEQFF
.,TRBV15,TRBJ2-7,CATSSRQARGQYF
.,TRBV9,TRBJ2-5,CASSVADWAAETQYF
.,TRBV13,TRBJ2-1,CASSPRGTTLSNEQFF
.,TRBV6-4,TRBJ2-3,CASSSRGRDTDTQYF
.,TRBV19,TRBJ2-1,CASTKGTGAYNEQFF
.,TRBV7-8,TRBJ2-5,CASTPQYF
.,TRBV5-4,TRBJ2-7,CASSPPGLVGYEQYF
.,TRBV5-1,TRBJ2-5,CASSLPSGNVQETQYF
.,TRBV27,TRBJ2-7,CASSRYRVPYEQYF
.,TRBV5-1,TRBJ2-5,CASSKDPVKLRETQYF
.,TRBV20-1,TRBJ2-5,CSASHQETQYF
.,TRBV28,TRBJ2-7,CASTRTAPYEQYF
.,TRBV6-6,TRBJ2-4,CASSFSTAKNIQYF
.,TRBV27,TRBJ2-1,CASSFPWTGTGNRDEQFF
.,TRBV5-1,TRBJ2-5,CASSRGDRGYQETQYF
.,TRBV7-9,TRBJ2-1,CASSLVHKDNEQFF
.,TRBV5-1,TRBJ1-3,CASSLVPGGGNTIYF
.,TRBV9,TRBJ1-3,CASSSGQGNTIYF
.,TRBV6-5,TRBJ1-1,CASSYSKQAEAFF
.,TRBV25-1,TRBJ2-7,CASRDRGGSSYEQYF
.,TRBV7-3,TRBJ2-3,CASSLIGRASTDTQYF
.,TRBV7-9,TRBJ2-2,CASSNPGPGTGELFF
.,TRBV6-6,TRBJ2-1,CASTGTSPVYEQFF
once,TRBV7-9,TRBJ2-7,CASTNSHEQYF
once,TRBV7-6,TRBJ2-2,CASSLNDGGELFF
.,TRBV7-2,TRBJ2-1,CASSRTSGSNEQFF
.,TRBV7-6,TRBJ2-7,CASSLAMRQGAGEQYF
.,TRBV5-1,TRBJ2-2,CASSLVGRGRRNTGELFF
.,TRBV19,TRBJ2-7,CASSPLLAGSFYEQYF
once,TRBV5-1,TRBJ2-3,CASSLTGVADTQYF
.,TRBV7-9,TRBJ2-7,CASSFRGALGSEQYF
.,TRBV10-3,TRBJ1-2,CAISKDLGGYTF
.,TRBV4-1,TRBJ2-1,CASSQERWTDSVYNEQFF